The count of the clone carrying this TCR beta chain is one. The data are from a study of blood T cell repertoires in COVID-19. TCRdb keeps only in-frame clones here, not all; method: immunoSEQ multiplex PCR. This sample has about 260,000 clones, with roughly 90% found just once. This CDR3 has 13 amino acids. V lost 1 base and J 6 bases, leaving 6 bases between the germline ends. Germline-derived CDR1 and CDR2 are SEHNR and FQNEAQ (reference sequence). The chain recombines TRBV7-9 with TRBJ2-2; perhaps TRBD2 as D (5 bases). The receptor was isolated from a man in his sixties who had recovered from COVID-19. Sequences were obtained from peripheral blood. CDR3 in DNA: TGTGCCAGCAGCTTAGAGGGAGCCGGGGAGCTGTTTTTT. It is translated as CASSLEGAGELFF. Looking up the rest from reference TRBV7-9 and TRBJ2-2 gives the full variable domain: DTGVSQNPRHKITKRGQNVTFRCDPISEHNRLYWYRQTLGQGPEFLTYFQNEAQLEKSRLLSDRFSAERPKGSFSTLEIQRTEQGDSAMYLCASSLEGAGELFFGEGSRLTVL.